This entry features one T cell receptor beta chain sequence. In the study's own analysis: Reference gene primer amplification gave nucleated cell count estimates. The data were produced by immunoSEQ multiplex PCR, yet TCRdb's version contains in-frame clones alone and is incomplete. V and J calls and clone size are given by that table; D and trimming were obtained from the DNA. The profile covers 150,000 to 200,000 clones, with more than 75% appearing a single time and under 7% taken by the ten largest. Participants reported their clinical history, and cohort assignment relied on those reports. The CDR3 totals 14 residues. The J segment lost 7 bases and the V segment lost 8 bases, leaving 10 bases of the junction unmatched. Germline lookup yields CDR1 LNHDA and CDR2 SQIVND (reference sequence). These data originate in a study of blood T cell repertoires in COVID-19. At the level of the study: Collection of acute and convalescent COVID-19 samples took place in the United States, Italy and Spain.

The V call is TRBV19, the J call TRBJ2-7; TRBD1 matches at 11 bases. Sequencing input: PBMCs or T cells enriched from blood (not recorded which). This TCR came from a man aged 35-49 years who had recovered from COVID-19. The CDR3 coding sequence is TGTGCCAGTCGCTCTGGACAGGGGGCTGGGGAGCAGTACTTC. As protein: CASRSGQGAGEQYF.